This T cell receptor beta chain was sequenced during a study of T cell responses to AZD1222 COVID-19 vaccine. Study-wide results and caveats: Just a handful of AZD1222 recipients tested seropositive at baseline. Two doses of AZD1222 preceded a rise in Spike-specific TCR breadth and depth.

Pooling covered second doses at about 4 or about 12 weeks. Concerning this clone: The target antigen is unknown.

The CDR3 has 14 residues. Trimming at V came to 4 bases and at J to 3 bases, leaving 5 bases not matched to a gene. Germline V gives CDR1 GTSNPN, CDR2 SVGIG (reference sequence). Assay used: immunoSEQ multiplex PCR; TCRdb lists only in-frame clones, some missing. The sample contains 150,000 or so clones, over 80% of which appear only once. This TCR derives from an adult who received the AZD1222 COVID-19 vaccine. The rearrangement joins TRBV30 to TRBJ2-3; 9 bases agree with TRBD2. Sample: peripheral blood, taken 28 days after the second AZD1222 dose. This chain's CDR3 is CAWTSGVVTDTQYF. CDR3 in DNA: TGTGCCTGGACTAGCGGGGTTGTGACAGATACGCAGTATTTT.